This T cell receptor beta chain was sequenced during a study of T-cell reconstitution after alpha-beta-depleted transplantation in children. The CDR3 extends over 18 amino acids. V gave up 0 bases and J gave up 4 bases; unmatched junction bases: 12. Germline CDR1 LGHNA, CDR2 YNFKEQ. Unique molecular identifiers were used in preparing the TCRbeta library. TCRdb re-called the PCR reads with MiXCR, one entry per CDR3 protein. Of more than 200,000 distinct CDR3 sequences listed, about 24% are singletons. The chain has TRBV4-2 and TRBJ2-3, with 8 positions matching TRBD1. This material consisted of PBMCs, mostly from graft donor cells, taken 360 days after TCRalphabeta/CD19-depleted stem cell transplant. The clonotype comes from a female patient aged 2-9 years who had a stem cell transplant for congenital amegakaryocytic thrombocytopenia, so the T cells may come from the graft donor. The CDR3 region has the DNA TGTGCCAGCAGCCAAGATCCACAGGGGGAGTTTTTGGCAGATACGCAGTATTTT. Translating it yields CASSQDPQGEFLADTQYF.